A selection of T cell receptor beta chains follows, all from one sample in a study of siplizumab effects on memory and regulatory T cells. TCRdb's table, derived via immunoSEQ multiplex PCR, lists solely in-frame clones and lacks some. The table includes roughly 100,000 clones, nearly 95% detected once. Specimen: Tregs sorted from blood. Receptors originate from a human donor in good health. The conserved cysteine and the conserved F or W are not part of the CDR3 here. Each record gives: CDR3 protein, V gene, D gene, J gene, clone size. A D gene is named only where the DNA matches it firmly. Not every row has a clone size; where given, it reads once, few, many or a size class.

ASTHQGASYEQY TRBV10-2 TRBD1 TRBJ2-7 once
AWKDRLYGYT TRBV30 . TRBJ1-2 once
ASSEVGQSSYGYT TRBV6-1 TRBD1 TRBJ1-2 .
AWRDRGYGYT TRBV30 TRBD1 TRBJ1-2 .
ASSKGRARTTDTQY TRBV21-1 . TRBJ2-3 .
ASSYFKSSYEQY TRBV6-5 . TRBJ2-7 once
ATELAGGVNEQF TRBV10-3 TRBD2 TRBJ2-1 once
ASSPSAEQY TRBV18 . TRBJ2-7 .
ASSQYGTTQPQH TRBV23-1 . TRBJ1-5 .
AISVKQGPYEQY TRBV10-3 . TRBJ2-7 once
ASSFIAGPRSGANVLT TRBV7-9 TRBD2 TRBJ2-6 .
ASSFRDRGWDTEAF TRBV9 TRBD1 TRBJ1-1 .
ASRRRANYGYT TRBV19 . TRBJ1-2 .
ASSEGKRSYYEQY TRBV2 . TRBJ2-7 .
ASSLGQSYEQY TRBV11-3 . TRBJ2-7 .
ASSLTGLPYEQY TRBV7-8 . TRBJ2-7 .
ASSQASGRAEEQF TRBV5-1 TRBD2 TRBJ2-1 .
ASSLVGRNEQF TRBV11-2 . TRBJ2-1 .
ASSAWGDRKAF TRBV5-8 TRBD1 TRBJ1-1 .
ASSLMGGHGTQY TRBV27 . TRBJ2-5 .
ASRSRTGVYEQY TRBV6-6 TRBD1 TRBJ2-7 .
ASSASGTAYEQY TRBV5-1 TRBD1 TRBJ2-7 .
ASSLIAGGPYEQY TRBV27 TRBD2 TRBJ2-7 .
ASSVGLGSTGELF TRBV9 . TRBJ2-2 .
ASTGGSGISFGGEQY TRBV5-1 TRBD2 TRBJ2-7 .
ASSEGNRGINYGYT TRBV2 TRBD1 TRBJ1-2 .
ASGMYGYT TRBV2 . TRBJ1-2 few
ASSQESRVYGYT TRBV4-2 . TRBJ1-2 .
AISVAWASDPYNEQF TRBV10-3 . TRBJ2-1 .
ASSYSGLTGELF TRBV6-5 . TRBJ2-2 .
ASSLGQGANAF TRBV5-6 TRBD1 TRBJ1-1 few
ASSVWAGSYEQY TRBV9 . TRBJ2-7 .
ASSGGLRTEAF TRBV5-1 . TRBJ1-1 .
ASSWTVNTEAF TRBV13 . TRBJ1-1 .
ASSTHRQGVRYGYT TRBV5-6 TRBD1 TRBJ1-2 .
ASSATGHYGYT TRBV5-1 . TRBJ1-2 .
ASRPPIRDGQRNTEAF TRBV7-9 . TRBJ1-1 .
ANPPGTGTDTQY TRBV5-5 TRBD1 TRBJ2-3 .
ASSFEGVGYNEQF TRBV11-2 . TRBJ2-1 .
ASSQIHMRRGQPQH TRBV4-1 . TRBJ1-5 .
ASKPTGNTEAF TRBV6-8 . TRBJ1-1 once
ANRPILGYGYT TRBV6-1 . TRBJ1-2 .
ASSPTPGQLTY TRBV5-1 . TRBJ2-5 once
ASSSHTGELF TRBV7-8 . TRBJ2-2 .
ASSRGGLEETQY TRBV5-6 . TRBJ2-5 .
ASSIGGNYGYT TRBV19 . TRBJ1-2 .
ASSFGLYDFVTDTQY TRBV7-9 . TRBJ2-3 .
AISESKAPYGYT TRBV10-3 . TRBJ1-2 .
ASSVQGLYNEQF TRBV2 . TRBJ2-1 .
SVDRDPEQF TRBV29-1 . TRBJ2-1 once
ASSLAAPGTYEQY TRBV11-2 . TRBJ2-7 .
ASSYRTVSYEQY TRBV6-6 . TRBJ2-7 .
ASSLESGVPQETQY TRBV5-6 . TRBJ2-5 .
ASSLGLAGVQDTQY TRBV5-4 TRBD2 TRBJ2-3 .
ASSLNQGHRNSPLH TRBV6-6 . TRBJ1-6 .
ASSLGGGDARNQPQH TRBV5-1 . TRBJ1-5 .
ASSSNPTGRNTEAF TRBV27 . TRBJ1-1 .
ASSYSGTGGEQY TRBV5-6 TRBD2 TRBJ2-7 .
SAGPFNEQF TRBV20-1 . TRBJ2-1 .